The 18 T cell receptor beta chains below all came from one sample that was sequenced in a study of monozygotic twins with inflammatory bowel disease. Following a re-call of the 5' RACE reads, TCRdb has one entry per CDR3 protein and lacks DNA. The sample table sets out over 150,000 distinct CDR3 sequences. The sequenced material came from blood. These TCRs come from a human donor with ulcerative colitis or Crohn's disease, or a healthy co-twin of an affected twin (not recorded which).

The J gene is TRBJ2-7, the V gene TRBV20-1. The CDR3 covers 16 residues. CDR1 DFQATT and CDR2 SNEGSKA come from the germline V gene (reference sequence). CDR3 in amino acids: CSAIPLKVGRYYEQYF.

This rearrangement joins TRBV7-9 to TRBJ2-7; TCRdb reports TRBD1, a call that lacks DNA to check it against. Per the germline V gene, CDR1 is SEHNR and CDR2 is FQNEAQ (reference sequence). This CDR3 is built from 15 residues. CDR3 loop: CASSFHRDGAYEQYF.

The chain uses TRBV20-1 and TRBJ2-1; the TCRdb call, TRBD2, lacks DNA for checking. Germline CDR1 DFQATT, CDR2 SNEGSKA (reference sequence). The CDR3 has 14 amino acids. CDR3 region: CSARGREGWNEQFF.

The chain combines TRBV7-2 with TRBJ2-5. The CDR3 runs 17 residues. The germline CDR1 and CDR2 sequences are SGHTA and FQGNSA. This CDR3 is CASSFRGPSMGQETQYF.

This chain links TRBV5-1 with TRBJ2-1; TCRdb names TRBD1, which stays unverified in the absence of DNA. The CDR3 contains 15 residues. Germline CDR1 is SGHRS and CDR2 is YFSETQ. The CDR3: CASSLAGGQANEQFF.

This CDR3 reads CAWSGQGDQPQHF. V is TRBV30 and J is TRBJ1-5. The germline V gene has CDR1 GTSNPN and CDR2 SVGIG (reference sequence). The CDR3 totals 13 residues.

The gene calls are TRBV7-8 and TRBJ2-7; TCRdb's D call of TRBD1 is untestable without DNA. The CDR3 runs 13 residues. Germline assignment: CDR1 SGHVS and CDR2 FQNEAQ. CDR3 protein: CASSVDRASEQYF.

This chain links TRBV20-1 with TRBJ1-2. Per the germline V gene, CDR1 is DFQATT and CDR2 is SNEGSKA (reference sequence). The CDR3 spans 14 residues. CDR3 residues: CSARVPDGRDGYTF.

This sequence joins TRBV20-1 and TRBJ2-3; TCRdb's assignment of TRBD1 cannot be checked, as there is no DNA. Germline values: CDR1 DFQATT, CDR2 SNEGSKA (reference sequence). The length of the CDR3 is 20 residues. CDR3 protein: CSARGGAGAEGAGYTDTQYF.

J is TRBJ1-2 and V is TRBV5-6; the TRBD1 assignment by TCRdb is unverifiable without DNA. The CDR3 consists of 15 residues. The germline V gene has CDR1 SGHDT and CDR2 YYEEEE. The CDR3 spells CASARIGGGDYGYTF. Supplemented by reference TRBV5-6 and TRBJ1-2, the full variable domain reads DAGVTQSPTHLIKTRGQQVTLRCSPKSGHDTVSWYQQALGQGPQFIFQYYEEEERQRGNFPDRFSGHQFPNYSSELNVNALLLGDSALYLCASARIGGGDYGYTFGSGTRLTVV.

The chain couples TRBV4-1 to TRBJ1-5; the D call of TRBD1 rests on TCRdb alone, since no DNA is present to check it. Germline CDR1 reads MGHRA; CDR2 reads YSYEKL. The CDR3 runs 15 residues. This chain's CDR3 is CASSHRPGQNQPQHF.

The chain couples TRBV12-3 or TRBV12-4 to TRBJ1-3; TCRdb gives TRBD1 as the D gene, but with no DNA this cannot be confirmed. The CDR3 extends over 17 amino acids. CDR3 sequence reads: CASNWEGQLPAGNTIYF.

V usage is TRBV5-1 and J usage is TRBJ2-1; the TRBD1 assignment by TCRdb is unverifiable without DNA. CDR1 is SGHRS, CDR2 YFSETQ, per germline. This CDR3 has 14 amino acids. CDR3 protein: CASSLGGIYNEQFF.

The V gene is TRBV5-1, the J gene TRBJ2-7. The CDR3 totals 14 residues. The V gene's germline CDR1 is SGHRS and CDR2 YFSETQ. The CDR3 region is CASSKQGDTYEQYF.

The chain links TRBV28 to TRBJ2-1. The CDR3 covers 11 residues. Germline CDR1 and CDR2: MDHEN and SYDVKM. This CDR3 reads CASSSTADKFF.

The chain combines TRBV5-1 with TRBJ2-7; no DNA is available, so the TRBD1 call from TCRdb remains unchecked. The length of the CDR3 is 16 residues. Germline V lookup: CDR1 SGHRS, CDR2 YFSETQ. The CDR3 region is CASSLVGGGYPYEQYF. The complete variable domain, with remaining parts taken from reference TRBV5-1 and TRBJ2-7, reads KAGVTQTPRYLIKTRGQQVTLSCSPISGHRSVSWYQQTPGQGLQFLFEYFSETQRNKGNFPGRFSGRQFSNSRSEMNVSTLELGDSALYLCASSLVGGGYPYEQYFGPGTRLTVT.

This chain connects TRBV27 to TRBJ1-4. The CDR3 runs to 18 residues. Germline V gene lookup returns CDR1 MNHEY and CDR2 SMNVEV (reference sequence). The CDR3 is CASSLFSRASRVDEKLFF.

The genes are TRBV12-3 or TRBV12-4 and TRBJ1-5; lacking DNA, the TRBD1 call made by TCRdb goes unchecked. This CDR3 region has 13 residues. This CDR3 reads CASSSDNNQPQHF.